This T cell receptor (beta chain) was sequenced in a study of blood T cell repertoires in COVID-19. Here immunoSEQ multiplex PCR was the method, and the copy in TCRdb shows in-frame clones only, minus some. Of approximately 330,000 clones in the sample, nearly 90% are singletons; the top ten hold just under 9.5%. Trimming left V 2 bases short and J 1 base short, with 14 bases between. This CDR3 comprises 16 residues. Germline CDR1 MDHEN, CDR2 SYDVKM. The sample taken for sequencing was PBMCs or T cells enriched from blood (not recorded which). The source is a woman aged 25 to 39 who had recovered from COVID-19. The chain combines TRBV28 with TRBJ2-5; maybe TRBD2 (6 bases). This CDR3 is CASSLGLAESQETQYF. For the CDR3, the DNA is TGTGCCAGCAGTTTAGGTTTAGCGGAGTCCCAAGAGACCCAGTACTTC.